This T cell receptor beta chain was sequenced during a study of blood T cell repertoires in COVID-19. Study context: The origin of the acute and convalescent COVID-19 samples was the United States, Italy and Spain. The analysed material was cDNA or gDNA that came from T cells, B-cell-depleted T cells, or PBMCs.

This clone was seen only a few times. Method: immunoSEQ multiplex PCR; TCRdb's copy keeps in-frame clones and lacks some. The table lists roughly 370,000 clones, 85% to 90% of them singletons. Categorization into cohorts depended on clinical history that participants reported. The sequence was collected from a woman between 45 and 60 years old who had recovered from COVID-19. The source material was PBMCs or T cells enriched from blood (not recorded which).

The CDR3 bases are TGCGCCAGCAGCCAATCCCGGGACACCTACGGCTACACCTTC. It translates to CASSQSRDTYGYTF. V and J are TRBV4-1 and TRBJ1-2; tentatively, D is TRBD1 (6 bases). CDR3 length: 14 residues. Germline CDR1 is MGHRA and CDR2 is YSYEKL. V was pared by 2 bases and J by 8 bases, with 15 bases between.